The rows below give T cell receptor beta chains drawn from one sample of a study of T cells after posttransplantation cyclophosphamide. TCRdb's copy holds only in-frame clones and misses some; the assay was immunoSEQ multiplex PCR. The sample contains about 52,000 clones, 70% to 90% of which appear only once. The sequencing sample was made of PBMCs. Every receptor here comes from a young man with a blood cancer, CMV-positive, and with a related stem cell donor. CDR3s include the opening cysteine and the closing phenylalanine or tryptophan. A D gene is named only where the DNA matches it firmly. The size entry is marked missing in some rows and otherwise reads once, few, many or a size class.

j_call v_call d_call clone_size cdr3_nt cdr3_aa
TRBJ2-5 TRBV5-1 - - TGCGCCAGCAGCTTAGTACTAGCAGGGGAGACCCAGTACTTC CASSLVLAGETQYF
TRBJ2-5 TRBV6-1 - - TGTGCCAGCAGCCTACCCCAGACCCAGTACTTC CASSLPQTQYF
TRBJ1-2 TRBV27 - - TGTGCCAGCAGTTTTATCCCGCCACAGGGTAGCTATGGCTACACCTTC CASSFIPPQGSYGYTF
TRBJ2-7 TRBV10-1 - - TGCGCCAGCGTCCGAGAGGTGGTTGAGAGATACGAGCAGTACTTC CASVREVVERYEQYF
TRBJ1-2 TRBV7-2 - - TGTGCCAGCTCCAGGGGCAGGGAAAAAGTGCACTCTAGTGGCTACACCTTC CASSRGREKVHSSGYTF
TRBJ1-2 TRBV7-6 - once TGTGCCAGCAGCTTAGACGAGGGATCCTATGGCTACACCTTC CASSLDEGSYGYTF
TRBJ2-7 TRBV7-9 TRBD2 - TGTGCTAGCAGCTTATCCGGGAGGGAAGGCGAGCAGTACTTC CASSLSGREGEQYF
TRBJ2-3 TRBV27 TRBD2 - TGTGCCAGCAAGGCCGGACTAGCGGAGAGCACAGATACGCAGTATTTT CASKAGLAESTDTQYF
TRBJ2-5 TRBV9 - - TGTGCCAGCAGCGTACAAGGGACACAAGAGACCCAGTACTTC CASSVQGTQETQYF
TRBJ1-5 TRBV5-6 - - TGTGCCAGCAGCTTGGCGGGTTTAGGCAATCAGCCCCAGCATTTT CASSLAGLGNQPQHF
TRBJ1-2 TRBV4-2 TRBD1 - TGTGCCAGCAGCCAAGCGATGGACAGGGTTTATGGCTACACCTTC CASSQAMDRVYGYTF
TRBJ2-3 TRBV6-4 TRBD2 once TGTGCCAGCAGTGACGGGACTAGCGAAACAGATACGCAGTATTTT CASSDGTSETDTQYF
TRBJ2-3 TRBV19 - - TGTGCCAGTAGACACCAACTCGGGGATACGCAGTATTTT CASRHQLGDTQYF
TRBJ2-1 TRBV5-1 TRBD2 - TGCGCCAGCAGCTTGGTTGTGAGCGGGAGGGATGAGCAGTTCTTC CASSLVVSGRDEQFF
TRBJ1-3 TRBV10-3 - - TGTGCCATCAGCGACAGGAGTTCTGGAAACACCATATATTTT CAISDRSSGNTIYF
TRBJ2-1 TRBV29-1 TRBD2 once TGCAGCGTTGTTCCAGCGGGAGGTGGCAATGAGCAGTTCTTC CSVVPAGGGNEQFF
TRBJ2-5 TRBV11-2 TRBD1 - TGTGCCAGCAGCTTCGGGACAGGGGAACGGGAGACCCAGTACTTC CASSFGTGERETQYF
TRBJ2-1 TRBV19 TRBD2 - TGTGCCAGTAGTCACCGGGACTATCAGGACTCCTACAATGAGCAGTTCTTC CASSHRDYQDSYNEQFF
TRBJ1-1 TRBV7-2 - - TGTGCCAGCAGCTCGCGGGGGGGGTACACTGAAGCTTTCTTT CASSSRGGYTEAFF
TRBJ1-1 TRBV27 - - TGTGCCAGCAGTCCGCCGGGGAACACTGAAGCTTTCTTT CASSPPGNTEAFF
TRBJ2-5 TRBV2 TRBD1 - TGTGCCAGCACAAAGGGCACAGGGGTAGAGACCCAGTACTTC CASTKGTGVETQYF
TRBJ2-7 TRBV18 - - TGTGCCAGCTCACCAGGGCGGGACTACGAGCAGTACTTC CASSPGRDYEQYF
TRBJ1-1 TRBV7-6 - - TGTGCCAGCAGCTCCACCACGGACACTGAAGCTTTCTTT CASSSTTDTEAFF
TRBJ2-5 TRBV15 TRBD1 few TGTGCCACCCGCCTCCGGGGACAGAAACAGGGGGAAGAGACCCAGTACTTC CATRLRGQKQGEETQYF
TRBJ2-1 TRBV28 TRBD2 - TGTGCCAGCAGTCCATTTAGCGGGAGTAGGGATGAGCAGTTCTTC CASSPFSGSRDEQFF
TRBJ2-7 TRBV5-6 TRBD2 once TGTGCCAGCAGCCCGGGACTAGCGGGAGTTACCGAGCAGTACTTC CASSPGLAGVTEQYF